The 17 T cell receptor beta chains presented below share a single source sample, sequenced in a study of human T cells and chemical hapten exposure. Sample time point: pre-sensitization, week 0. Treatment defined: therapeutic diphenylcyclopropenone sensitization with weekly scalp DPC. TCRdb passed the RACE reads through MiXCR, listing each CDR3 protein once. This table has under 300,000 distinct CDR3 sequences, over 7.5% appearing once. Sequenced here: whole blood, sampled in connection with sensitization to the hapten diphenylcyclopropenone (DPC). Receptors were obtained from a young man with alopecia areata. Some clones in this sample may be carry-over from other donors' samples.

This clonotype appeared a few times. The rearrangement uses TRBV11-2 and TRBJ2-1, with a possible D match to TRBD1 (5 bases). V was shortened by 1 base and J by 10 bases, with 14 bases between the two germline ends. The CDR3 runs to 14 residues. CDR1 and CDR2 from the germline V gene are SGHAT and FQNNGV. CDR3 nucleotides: TGTGCCAGCAGCTTAGTTTCGGCAGGGAACGAGCAGTTCTTC. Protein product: CASSLVSAGNEQFF.

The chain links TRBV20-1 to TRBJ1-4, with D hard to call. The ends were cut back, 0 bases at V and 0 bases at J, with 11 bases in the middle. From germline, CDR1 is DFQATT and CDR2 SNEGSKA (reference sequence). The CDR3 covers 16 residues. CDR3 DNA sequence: TGCAGTGCTAGAGATCATAGCCGAGCAACTAATGAAAAACTGTTTTTT. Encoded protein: CSARDHSRATNEKLFF.

As DNA, the CDR3 is TGTGCCAGCAGTTTTTCCCTGCCGGATACGCAGTATTTT. Protein product: CASSFSLPDTQYF. The rearrangement links TRBV12-3 or TRBV12-4 to TRBJ2-3, with D hard to call. This CDR3 has 13 amino acids. The V end was cut by 3 bases, the J end by 6 bases, with 10 bases between.

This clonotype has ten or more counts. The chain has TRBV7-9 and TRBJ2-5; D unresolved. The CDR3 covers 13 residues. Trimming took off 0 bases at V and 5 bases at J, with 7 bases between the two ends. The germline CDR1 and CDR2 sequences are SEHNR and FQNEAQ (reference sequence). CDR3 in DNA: TGTGCCAGCAGCTTAGCGGCGGTTGAGACCCAGTACTTC. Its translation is CASSLAAVETQYF.

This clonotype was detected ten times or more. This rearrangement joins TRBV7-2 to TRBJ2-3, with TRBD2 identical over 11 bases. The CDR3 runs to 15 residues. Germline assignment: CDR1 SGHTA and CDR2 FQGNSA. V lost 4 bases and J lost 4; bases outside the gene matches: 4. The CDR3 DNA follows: TGTGCCAGCAGCTCTAGCGGGGGGCTGGCAGATACGCAGTATTTT. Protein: CASSSSGGLADTQYF.

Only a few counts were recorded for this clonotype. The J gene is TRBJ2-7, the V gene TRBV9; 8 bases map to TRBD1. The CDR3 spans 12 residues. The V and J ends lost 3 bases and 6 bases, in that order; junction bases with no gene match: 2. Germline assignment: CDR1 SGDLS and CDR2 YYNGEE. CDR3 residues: CASSGQGLEQYF. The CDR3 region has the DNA TGTGCCAGCAGCGGACAGGGGCTCGAGCAGTACTTC.

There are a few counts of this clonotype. In DNA form, the CDR3 reads TGTGCCAGCGGCCCTGGAGGGCTCTCATTATCGTCCCATGAGCAGTTCTTC. Amino acid sequence: CASGPGGLSLSSHEQFF. The chain employs TRBV12-3 or TRBV12-4 and TRBJ2-1, with a tentative D call TRBD2 (6 bases). The germline V and J ends were trimmed by 8 bases and 8 bases, with 28 bases remaining between them. The CDR3 runs to 17 residues.

In nucleotides, the CDR3 is TGTGCCAGCCGTCGCGGCAGGGGGCAAGAGACCCAGTACTTC. It is translated as CASRRGRGQETQYF. This rearrangement joins TRBV2 to TRBJ2-5; 7 positions match TRBD1. Germline V CDR1 and CDR2: SNHLY, FYNNEI. J gave up 2 bases and V 8 bases, and 8 bases lay outside the gene matches. The CDR3 contains 14 residues.

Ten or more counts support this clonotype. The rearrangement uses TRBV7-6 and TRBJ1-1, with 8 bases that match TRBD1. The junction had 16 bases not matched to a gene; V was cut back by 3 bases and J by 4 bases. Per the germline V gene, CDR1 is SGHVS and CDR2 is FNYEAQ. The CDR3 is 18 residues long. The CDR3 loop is CASSLEGSGGASGTEAFF. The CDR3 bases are TGTGCCAGCAGCTTGGAGGGTTCAGGGGGCGCGTCGGGCACTGAAGCTTTCTTT.

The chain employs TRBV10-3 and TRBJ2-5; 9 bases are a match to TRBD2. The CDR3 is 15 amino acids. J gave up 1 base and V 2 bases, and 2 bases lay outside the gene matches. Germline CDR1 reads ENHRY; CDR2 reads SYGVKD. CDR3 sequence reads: CAISEIAGVQETQYF. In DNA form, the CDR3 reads TGTGCCATCAGTGAGATAGCGGGGGTCCAAGAGACCCAGTACTTC.

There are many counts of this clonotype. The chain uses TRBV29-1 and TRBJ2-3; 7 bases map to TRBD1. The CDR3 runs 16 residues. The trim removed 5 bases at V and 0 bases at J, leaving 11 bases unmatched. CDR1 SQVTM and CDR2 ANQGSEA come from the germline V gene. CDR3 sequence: CSVIRQGSTSTDTQYF. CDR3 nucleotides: TGCAGCGTTATCCGACAGGGTTCCACTAGCACAGATACGCAGTATTTT.

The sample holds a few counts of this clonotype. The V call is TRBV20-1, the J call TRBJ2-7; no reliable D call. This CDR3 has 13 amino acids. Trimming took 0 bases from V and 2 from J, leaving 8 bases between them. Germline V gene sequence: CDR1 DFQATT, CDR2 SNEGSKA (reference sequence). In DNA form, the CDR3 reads TGCAGTGCTAGAGACCATCGAACCTACGAGCAGTACTTC. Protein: CSARDHRTYEQYF.

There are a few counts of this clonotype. Written as DNA, the CDR3 is TGCAGTGCTAGAGTCTCCTCCCGCTTGAAGGCTTTCTTT. Translated: CSARVSSRLKAFF. V is TRBV20-1 and J is TRBJ1-1; no clear D gene. The CDR3 covers 13 residues. V was pared by 1 base and J by 11 bases, with 17 bases between. CDR1 and CDR2 from the germline V gene are DFQATT and SNEGSKA (reference sequence).

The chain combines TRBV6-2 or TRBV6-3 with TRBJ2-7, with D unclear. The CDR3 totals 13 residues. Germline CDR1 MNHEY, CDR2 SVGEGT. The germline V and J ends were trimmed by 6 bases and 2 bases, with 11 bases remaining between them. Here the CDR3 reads CASRDSVAYEQYF. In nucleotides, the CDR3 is TGTGCCAGCAGAGACTCCGTCGCCTACGAGCAGTACTTC.

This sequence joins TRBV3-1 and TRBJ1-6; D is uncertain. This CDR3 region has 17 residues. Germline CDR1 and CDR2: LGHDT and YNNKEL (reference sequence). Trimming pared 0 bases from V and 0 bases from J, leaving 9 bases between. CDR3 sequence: CASSQDLVLSYNSPLHF. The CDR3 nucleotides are TGTGCCAGCAGCCAAGATCTAGTGCTCTCCTATAATTCACCCCTCCACTTT.

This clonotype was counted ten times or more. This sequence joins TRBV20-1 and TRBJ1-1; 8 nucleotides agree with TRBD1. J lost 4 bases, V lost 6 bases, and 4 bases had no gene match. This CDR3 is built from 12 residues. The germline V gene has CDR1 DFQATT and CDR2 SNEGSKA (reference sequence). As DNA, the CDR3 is TGCAGTGCCCATGACAGGGGCACTGAAGCTTTCTTT. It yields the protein CSAHDRGTEAFF.

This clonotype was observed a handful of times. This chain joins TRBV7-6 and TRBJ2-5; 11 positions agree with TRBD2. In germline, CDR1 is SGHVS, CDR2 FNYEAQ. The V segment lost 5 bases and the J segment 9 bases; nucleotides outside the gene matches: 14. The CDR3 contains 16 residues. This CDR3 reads CASSLSLAGGPFAQYF. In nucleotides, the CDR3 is TGTGCCAGCAGCCTCTCCTTAGCGGGGGGGCCCTTTGCCCAGTACTTC.